This TCR beta chain was identified during a study of T cell repertoires in cytomegalovirus infection. Study at large: TCR beta signatures that were public indicated CMV infection and matching HLA type. Study-wide results and caveats: The ex vivo response was dominated by HLA-C-restricted CMV-specific TCR beta clonotypes.

The CDR3 has 15 residues. The V end was cut by 2 bases, the J end by 2 bases, with 13 bases between. The V gene's germline CDR1 is MNHEY and CDR2 SVGEGT. About this clonotype itself: Its antigen remains unknown.

TCRdb reprocessed the reads with MiXCR, giving one entry per CDR3 protein. The sample shows fewer than 650,000 distinct CDR3 sequences, around two fifths of them seen only once. The TCR sequence derives from a human donor in good health (CMV status not recorded). Some clones in this sample may be carry-over from other donors' samples. The material sequenced was cultured PBMCs, taken from culture after CMV antigen stimulation. This sequence joins TRBV6-2 or TRBV6-3 and TRBJ2-7; D may match TRBD1 or TRBD2 (5 bases each). The CDR3 nucleotides are TGTGCCAGCAGTTACATACCCGGGGCCGCCTACGAGCAGTACTTC. Amino acids: CASSYIPGAAYEQYF.